This T cell receptor (beta chain) emerged from a study of T cell changes during pregnancy in multiple sclerosis. J lost 2 bases, V lost 4 bases, and 17 bases had no gene match. Germline loops: CDR1 GTSNPN, CDR2 SVGIG (reference sequence). The CDR3 extends over 17 amino acids. Data came from immunoSEQ multiplex PCR; TCRdb stores just in-frame clones and leaves some out. The sample has 40,000 to 60,000 clones, about 90% seen once. The sample consisted of CD4+ T cells from peripheral blood mononuclear cells, taken in the third trimester of pregnancy. The sequence came from a female donor with multiple sclerosis, enrolled in a pregnancy study. This chain connects TRBV30 to TRBJ2-7; 7 bases agree with TRBD2. CDR3 amino acids: CAWTQARMSGVPYEQYF. CDR3 bases: TGTGCCTGGACACAGGCACGGATGAGCGGGGTCCCCTACGAGCAGTACTTC.